These 30 T cell receptor beta chains were all obtained from the same sample, sequenced in a study of CD8 T cells in Susac syndrome. The RNA input was about 0.45 to 1 ug, and it was reverse transcribed with random hexamers. MiXCR, run by TCRdb on the immunoSEQ multiplex PCR reads, gives a single entry per CDR3 protein. The sample includes some 26,000 distinct CDR3 sequences, 93% of them seen just once. Sequenced sample: CD8+ T cells from PBMCs. The receptors were gathered from a human donor with Susac syndrome.

The chain combines TRBV5-1 with TRBJ2-7; TRBD1 aligns across 8 bases. The germline CDR1 and CDR2 sequences are SGHRS and YFSETQ. CDR3 length: 13 residues. V was clipped by 0 bases and J by 6 bases; unmatched bases: 2. The CDR3 DNA follows: TGCGCCAGCAGCTTGGGGCAGGGGGCCGAGCAGTACTTC. Protein product: CASSLGQGAEQYF.

The CDR3 DNA reads as TGTGCCAGCAGTTACAACGGGAACACCGGGGAGCTGTTTTTT. Its protein is CASSYNGNTGELFF. The rearrangement joins TRBV6-5 to TRBJ2-2; D is undetermined. The CDR3 is 14 amino acids. Germline values: CDR1 MNHEY, CDR2 SVGAGI. Trimming removed 2 bases at V and 1 base at J, with 5 bases between.

The chain combines TRBV2 with TRBJ2-7; D possibly matches TRBD1 or TRBD2 (6 bases each). Germline loops: CDR1 SNHLY, CDR2 FYNNEI. V lost 8 bases, J lost 0 bases, and 11 bases lay in between. CDR3 length: 13 amino acids. The DNA of the CDR3 is TGTGCCAGCGAGGAGGGGGGCTCCTACGAGCAGTACTTC. Its protein product is CASEEGGSYEQYF. Full variable domain (rest looked up from reference TRBV2 and TRBJ2-7): EPEVTQTPSHQVTQMGQEVILRCVPISNHLYFYWYRQILGQKVEFLVSFYNNEISEKSEIFDDQFSVERPDGSNFTLKIRSTKLEDSAMYFCASEEGGSYEQYFGPGTRLTVT.

The rearrangement uses TRBV7-9 and TRBJ2-3; 11 bases fit TRBD2. The CDR3 loop spans 16 amino acids. Looked up from germline, CDR1 is SEHNR and CDR2 is FQNEAQ (reference sequence). V was pared by 5 bases and J by 4 bases, with 8 bases of the junction left unmatched. Here the CDR3 DNA reads TGTGCCAGCAGCCCAACTAGCGGGGGATTCGCAGATACGCAGTATTTT. Translation: CASSPTSGGFADTQYF.

The chain carries TRBV28 and TRBJ2-1, with D uncertain. Germline V gives CDR1 MDHEN, CDR2 SYDVKM. Trimming shortened V by 3 bases and J by 8 bases, and 20 bases separated the two germline ends. This CDR3 spans 16 amino acids. The CDR3 DNA reads as TGTGCCAGCAGTTTGCCCCCCGGGTTTGATATAGATGAGCAGTTCTTC. Encoded protein: CASSLPPGFDIDEQFF. Combining the CDR3 with reference TRBV28 and TRBJ2-1 gives the whole variable domain DVKVTQSSRYLVKRTGEKVFLECVQDMDHENMFWYRQDPGLGLRLIYFSYDVKMKEKGDIPEGYSVSREKKERFSLILESASTNQTSMYLCASSLPPGFDIDEQFFGPGTRLTVL.

The CDR3 region has the DNA TGCGCCAGCAGCCTTGGACAGATTAGCAGCGGTACGCAGTATTTT. Its protein product is CASSLGQISSGTQYF. The rearrangement uses TRBV4-3 and TRBJ2-3; tentative D call: TRBD1 (6 bases). Per germline, CDR1 LGHNA and CDR2 YSLEER. The CDR3 totals 15 residues. The V end lost 4 bases, the J end lost 8 bases, and 19 bases lay between the germline ends.

This chain joins TRBV5-6 and TRBJ1-1; unclear D gene. Germline V gives CDR1 SGHDT, CDR2 YYEEEE. The CDR3 is 16 amino acids. Trimming shortened V by 2 bases and J by 2 bases, and 16 bases separated the two germline ends. The CDR3 nucleotides read TGTGCCAGCAGCTTTCAGCCTTCTATGGAAAACACTGAAGCTTTCTTT. It is translated as CASSFQPSMENTEAFF.

The chain has TRBV7-9 and TRBJ1-4; D remains ambiguous. The CDR3 has 14 residues. The germline V gene encodes CDR1 SEHNR and CDR2 FQNEAQ (reference sequence). Trimming shortened V by 4 bases and J by 5 bases, and 11 bases separated the two germline ends. For the CDR3, the DNA is TGTGCCAGCAGCTCTCCGGGGAGGAATGAAAAACTGTTTTTT. Translating gives CASSSPGRNEKLFF.

This clonotype was observed once. J is TRBJ2-5 and V is TRBV4-3; TRBD1 matches 8 bases. CDR1 is LGHNA and CDR2 is YSLEER in the germline V gene. The CDR3 spans 15 residues. J was trimmed by 5 bases and V by 0 bases; bases with no gene match: 5. The CDR3 bases are TGCGCCAGCAGCCAAGATCAGGGGGCGGGGGAGACCCAGTACTTC. This encodes CASSQDQGAGETQYF.

The chain carries TRBV7-9 and TRBJ2-5; 8 nucleotides match TRBD1. Germline trimming cut 3 bases from V and 5 bases from J; bases unmatched to any gene: 8. CDR1 and CDR2 from the germline V gene are SEHNR and FQNEAQ (reference sequence). The CDR3 is 15 residues long. In nucleotides, the CDR3 is TGTGCCAGCAGCTTTGGACAGGGCCCCTGGGAGACCCAGTACTTC. Its translation is CASSFGQGPWETQYF.

This clonotype was detected only once. V usage is TRBV7-3 and J usage is TRBJ2-7; D is perhaps TRBD1 (5 bases). CDR1 is SGHTA and CDR2 is FQGTGA in the germline V gene. The CDR3 extends over 13 amino acids. Trimming took off 6 bases at V and 5 bases at J, with 14 bases between the two ends. The chain's CDR3 is CASSSEGADEQYF. The CDR3 DNA sequence: TGTGCCAGCAGTTCAGAAGGGGCCGACGAGCAGTACTTC.

The gene calls are TRBV28 and TRBJ1-5, with a possible D match to TRBD1 (5 bases). The V gene's germline CDR1 is MDHEN and CDR2 SYDVKM. Trimming took off 2 bases at V and 0 bases at J, with 11 bases between the two ends. The CDR3 totals 16 residues. Written as DNA, the CDR3 is TGTGCCAGCAGTTTAATCCAGGGAATTAGCAATCAGCCCCAGCATTTT. It is translated as CASSLIQGISNQPQHF.

This sequence joins TRBV6-2 or TRBV6-3 and TRBJ2-6; D remains unclear. Germline V CDR1 and CDR2: MNHEY, SVGEGT. The CDR3 is 15 amino acids. Between the trimmed V and J ends, which lost 2 bases and 0 bases, there was a span of 5 bases. Here the CDR3 DNA reads TGTGCCAGCAGTTACACTAACTCTGGGGCCAACGTCCTGACTTTC. Amino acid sequence: CASSYTNSGANVLTF.

This clonotype has just one count. The chain couples TRBV5-6 to TRBJ2-5; D possibly corresponds to TRBD1 (5 bases). The CDR3 loop spans 14 amino acids. Germline lookup yields CDR1 SGHDT and CDR2 YYEEEE. The germline V and J ends were trimmed by 1 base and 1 base, with 8 bases remaining between them. CDR3 residues: CASSLWGSQETQYF. In DNA form, the CDR3 reads TGTGCCAGCAGCTTGTGGGGCAGCCAAGAGACCCAGTACTTC.

A single count supports this clonotype. CDR3 DNA sequence: TGCGCCAGCAGCTCTCCACATAACACAGATACGCAGTATTTT. Residues: CASSSPHNTDTQYF. The chain employs TRBV5-1 and TRBJ2-3, with D hard to call. Trimming left V 3 bases short and J 2 bases short, with 10 bases between. Germline lookup yields CDR1 SGHRS and CDR2 YFSETQ. The CDR3 extends over 14 amino acids.

The J gene is TRBJ2-5, the V gene TRBV13; 8 bases are shared with TRBD1. The CDR3 totals 15 residues. J was trimmed by 6 bases and V by 1 base; bases with no gene match: 7. In germline, CDR1 is PRHDT, CDR2 FYEKMQ (reference sequence). The chain's CDR3 is CASSLALTGGKTQYF. In DNA form, the CDR3 reads TGTGCCAGCAGCTTAGCTCTCACAGGGGGAAAGACCCAGTACTTC.

This chain links TRBV7-6 with TRBJ2-7; D gene ambiguous. V was clipped by 1 base and J by 3 bases, with 7 bases between them. Germline CDR1 and CDR2: SGHVS and FNYEAQ. This CDR3 has 13 amino acids. The CDR3: CASSLGVSYEQYF. The CDR3 DNA reads TGTGCCAGCAGCTTAGGGGTTAGCTACGAGCAGTACTTC.

V gene TRBV5-4 combines with J gene TRBJ2-6; D might be TRBD2 (7 bases). CDR1 is SGHNT and CDR2 is YYREEE in the germline V gene (reference sequence). Trimming cost V 4 bases and J 0 bases, with 17 bases left between them. The CDR3 has 18 residues. The CDR3 loop is CASSPKGGGASGANVLTF. CDR3 sequence (DNA): TGTGCCAGCAGCCCCAAAGGAGGGGGGGCCTCTGGGGCCAACGTCCTGACTTTC. Combining the CDR3 with reference TRBV5-4 and TRBJ2-6 gives the whole variable domain ETGVTQSPTHLIKTRGQQVTLRCSSQSGHNTVSWYQQALGQGPQFIFQYYREEENGRGNFPPRFSGLQFPNYSSELNVNALELDDSALYLCASSPKGGGASGANVLTFGAGSRLTVL.

The chain joins TRBV4-1 to TRBJ1-2, with D possibly matching TRBD1 (5 bases). Germline CDR1 reads MGHRA; CDR2 reads YSYEKL. With 0 bases removed from V and 6 bases from J, the gap between germline ends came to 14 bases. The CDR3 consists of 15 residues. The CDR3 spells CASSQDLGGTDGYTF. CDR3 in DNA: TGCGCCAGCAGCCAAGATCTTGGGGGAACCGATGGCTACACCTTC.

The chain is built from TRBV28 and TRBJ2-3, with 7 positions matching TRBD1. The CDR3 consists of 18 residues. CDR1 is MDHEN, CDR2 SYDVKM, per germline. Trimming removed 3 bases from V and 2 bases from J; junction bases left unmatched: 14. The CDR3 region is CASSFPAGTAYDTDTQYF. For the CDR3, the DNA is TGTGCCAGCAGTTTTCCCGCCGGGACAGCCTATGACACAGATACGCAGTATTTT. Full variable domain (outside the CDR3, taken from reference TRBV28 and TRBJ2-3): DVKVTQSSRYLVKRTGEKVFLECVQDMDHENMFWYRQDPGLGLRLIYFSYDVKMKEKGDIPEGYSVSREKKERFSLILESASTNQTSMYLCASSFPAGTAYDTDTQYFGPGTRLTVL.

J is TRBJ2-3 and V is TRBV28; 9 bases map to TRBD1. Per germline, CDR1 MDHEN and CDR2 SYDVKM. The junction had 2 bases not matched to a gene; V was cut back by 11 bases and J by 2 bases. This CDR3 is built from 12 residues. CDR3 in amino acids: CAGQGTTDTQYF. As DNA, the CDR3 is TGTGCCGGACAGGGGACCACAGATACGCAGTATTTT.

The gene calls are TRBV3-1 and TRBJ1-4; TRBD1 is a possible D gene (5 bases). CDR3 length equals 17 residues. Germline CDR1 LGHDT, CDR2 YNNKEL (reference sequence). Trimming stripped 1 base from V and 0 bases from J, with 12 bases between. CDR3 protein: CASSQGVRGTTNEKLFF. The CDR3 coding sequence is TGTGCCAGCAGCCAAGGAGTACGGGGGACAACTAATGAAAAACTGTTTTTT.

The rearrangement joins TRBV2 to TRBJ2-3; either TRBD1 or TRBD2 may supply D (6 bases each). The ends were cut back, 0 bases at V and 3 bases at J, with 13 bases in the middle. The CDR3 spans 16 residues. Germline lookup yields CDR1 SNHLY and CDR2 FYNNEI. The DNA of the CDR3 is TGTGCCAGCAGTGAAGCAGTGGGGGGCCGGACAGATACGCAGTATTTT. Its protein is CASSEAVGGRTDTQYF.

This clonotype has only a few counts. The rearrangement joins TRBV4-1 to TRBJ2-1, with D uncertain. The ends were cut back, 2 bases at V and 8 bases at J, with 10 bases in the middle. Germline CDR1 is MGHRA and CDR2 is YSYEKL. The CDR3 runs 13 residues. The CDR3 loop reads CASSQFRQDEQFF. The CDR3 coding sequence is TGCGCCAGCAGCCAATTTCGTCAGGATGAGCAGTTCTTC.

The chain joins TRBV7-8 to TRBJ2-3, with a possible D match to TRBD2 (6 bases). From germline, CDR1 is SGHVS and CDR2 FQNEAQ. V was pared by 4 bases and J by 2 bases, with 10 bases between. The CDR3 has 14 residues. The CDR3: CASSWRDPTDTQYF. CDR3 bases: TGTGCCAGCAGCTGGCGGGACCCCACAGATACGCAGTATTTT.

The chain couples TRBV3-1 to TRBJ2-5; no clear D gene. This CDR3 is built from 16 residues. V shed 1 base and J shed 4 bases, with 16 bases lying between them. Germline assignment: CDR1 LGHDT and CDR2 YNNKEL (reference sequence). The CDR3 loop is CASSQAINSTTETQYF. In DNA, the CDR3 is TGTGCCAGCAGCCAAGCTATAAATAGCACCACAGAGACCCAGTACTTC.

The rearrangement joins TRBV5-1 to TRBJ1-4; possibly TRBD1 for D (6 bases). V gave up 4 bases and J gave up 5 bases, with 9 bases separating them. The CDR3 totals 13 residues. CDR1 and CDR2 from the germline V gene are SGHRS and YFSETQ. The CDR3 loop is CASSQDRNEKLFF. In nucleotides, the CDR3 is TGCGCCAGCAGCCAGGACAGAAATGAAAAACTGTTTTTT.

V is TRBV6-5 and J is TRBJ1-2; 7 bases align to TRBD1. This CDR3 is built from 14 residues. CDR1 and CDR2 (germline): MNHEY, SVGAGI. V dropped 0 bases and J dropped 10; count of bases not matched to a gene: 8. CDR3 DNA sequence: TGTGCCAGCAGTTACTCGGGGACAGCGGCGGACTACACCTTC. Protein: CASSYSGTAADYTF.

This chain connects TRBV13 to TRBJ1-4; 9 positions match TRBD1. CDR1 and CDR2 from the germline V gene are PRHDT and FYEKMQ (reference sequence). The CDR3 is made up of 20 amino acids. The trim removed 1 base at V and 7 bases at J, leaving 19 bases unmatched. CDR3: CASSLALGQGDTTSGEKLFF. For the CDR3, the DNA is TGTGCCAGCAGCTTAGCCCTGGGACAGGGCGATACCACTTCGGGTGAAAAACTGTTTTTT.

This chain connects TRBV6-6 to TRBJ2-7, with D possibly matching TRBD1 (5 bases). CDR3 length: 13 residues. V lost 6 bases, J lost 1 base, and 10 bases lay in between. CDR1 is MNHNY, CDR2 SVGAGI, per germline (reference sequence). The CDR3 nucleotides are TGTGCCAGCAGGGACACACTATCCTACGAGCAGTACTTC. Translating it yields CASRDTLSYEQYF.